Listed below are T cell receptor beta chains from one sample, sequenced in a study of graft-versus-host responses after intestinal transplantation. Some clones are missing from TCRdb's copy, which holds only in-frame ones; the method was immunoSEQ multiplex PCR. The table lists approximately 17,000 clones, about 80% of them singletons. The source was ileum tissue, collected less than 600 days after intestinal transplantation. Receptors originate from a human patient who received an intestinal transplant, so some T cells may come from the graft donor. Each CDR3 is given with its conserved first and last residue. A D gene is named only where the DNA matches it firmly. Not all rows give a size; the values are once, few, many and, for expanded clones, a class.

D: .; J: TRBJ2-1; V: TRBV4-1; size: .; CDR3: CASSQDRGDYNEQFF
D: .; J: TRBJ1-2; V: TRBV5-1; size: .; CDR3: CASSSSTYGYTF
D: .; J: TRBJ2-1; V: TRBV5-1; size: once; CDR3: CASSTMDSHEQFF
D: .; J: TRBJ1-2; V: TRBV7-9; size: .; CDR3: CASSHSQDGYTF
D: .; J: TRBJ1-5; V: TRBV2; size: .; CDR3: CASSGAGLKQPQHF
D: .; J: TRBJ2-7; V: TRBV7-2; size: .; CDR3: CASSFGLVASYEQYF
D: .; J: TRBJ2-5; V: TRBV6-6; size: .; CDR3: CASSKDPLETQYF
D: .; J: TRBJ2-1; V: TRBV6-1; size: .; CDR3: CASSEFRLGADEQFF
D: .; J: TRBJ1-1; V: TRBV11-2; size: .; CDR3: CASSFQLTEAFF
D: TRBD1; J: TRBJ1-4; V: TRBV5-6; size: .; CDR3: CASSLARTGGDKLFF
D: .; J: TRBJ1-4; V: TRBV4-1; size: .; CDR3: CASSQRGSSNEKLFF
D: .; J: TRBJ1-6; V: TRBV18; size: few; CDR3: CASSPVRDSPLHF
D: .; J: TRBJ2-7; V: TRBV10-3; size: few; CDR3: CAISGSGEQYF
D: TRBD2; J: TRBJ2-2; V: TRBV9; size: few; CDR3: CASSSRSGGATGELFF
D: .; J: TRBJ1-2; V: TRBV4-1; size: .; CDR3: CASSQDGYGYTF
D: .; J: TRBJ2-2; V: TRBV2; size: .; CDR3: CASSLPGELFF
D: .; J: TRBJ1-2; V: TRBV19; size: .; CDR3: CASSILPGDGYTF
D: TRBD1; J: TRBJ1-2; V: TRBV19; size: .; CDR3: CASSETGTYGYTF
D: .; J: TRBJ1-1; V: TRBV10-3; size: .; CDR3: CAISALNVAFF
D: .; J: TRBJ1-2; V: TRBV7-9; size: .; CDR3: CASSRDAGYGYTF
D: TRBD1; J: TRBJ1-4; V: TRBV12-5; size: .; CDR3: CASAKGQGVGLNEKLFF
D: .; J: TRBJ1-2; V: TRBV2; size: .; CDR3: CASSEATTHGYTF
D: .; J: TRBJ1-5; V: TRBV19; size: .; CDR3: CASAGQSNQPQHF
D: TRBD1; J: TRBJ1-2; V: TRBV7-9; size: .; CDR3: CASSLGGWGQGPFGYTF
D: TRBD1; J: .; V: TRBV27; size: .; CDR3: CASSTRDRGHEQYF
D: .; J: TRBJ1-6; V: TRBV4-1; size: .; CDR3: CASSQDNAGLSSYNSPLHF
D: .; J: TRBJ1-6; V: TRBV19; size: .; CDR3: CASSIYGTSYNSPLHF
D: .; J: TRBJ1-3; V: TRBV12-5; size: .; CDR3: CASEGGAGLSGNTIYF
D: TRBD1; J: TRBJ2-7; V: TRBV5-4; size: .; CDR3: CASSQEERDSYYEQYF
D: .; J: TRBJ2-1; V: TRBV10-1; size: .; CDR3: CANPDYSYNEQFF
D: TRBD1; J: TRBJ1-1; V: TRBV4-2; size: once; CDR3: CASSQGQGMNTEAFF
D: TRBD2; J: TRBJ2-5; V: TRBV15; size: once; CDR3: CATSPAGDQETQYF
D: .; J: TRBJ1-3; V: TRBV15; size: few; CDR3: CATSLGGNTIYF
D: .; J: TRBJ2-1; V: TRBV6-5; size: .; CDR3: CASSYFPGLESNEQFF
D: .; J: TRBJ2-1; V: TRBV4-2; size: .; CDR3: CASSQGASHNEQFF
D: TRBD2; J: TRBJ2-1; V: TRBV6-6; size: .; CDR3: CASSYSSGGIRNEQFF
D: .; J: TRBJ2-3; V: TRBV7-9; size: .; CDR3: CASPGVTDTQYF
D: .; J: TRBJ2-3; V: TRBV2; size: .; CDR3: CASRVFSNTDTQYF
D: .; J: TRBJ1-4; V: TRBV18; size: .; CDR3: CASSPRLTTEKLFF